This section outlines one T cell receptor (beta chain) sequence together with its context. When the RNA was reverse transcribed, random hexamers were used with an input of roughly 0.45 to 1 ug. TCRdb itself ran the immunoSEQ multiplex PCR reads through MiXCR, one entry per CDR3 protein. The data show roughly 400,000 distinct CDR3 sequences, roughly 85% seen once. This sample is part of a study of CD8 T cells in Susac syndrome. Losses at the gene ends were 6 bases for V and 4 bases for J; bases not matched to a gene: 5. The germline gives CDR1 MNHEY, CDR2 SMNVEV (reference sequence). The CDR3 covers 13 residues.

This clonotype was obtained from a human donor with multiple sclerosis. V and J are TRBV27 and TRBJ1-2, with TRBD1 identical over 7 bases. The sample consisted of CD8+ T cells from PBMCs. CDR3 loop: CASSPDRAYGYTF. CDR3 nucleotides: TGTGCCAGCAGCCCCGACAGGGCCTATGGCTACACCTTC.